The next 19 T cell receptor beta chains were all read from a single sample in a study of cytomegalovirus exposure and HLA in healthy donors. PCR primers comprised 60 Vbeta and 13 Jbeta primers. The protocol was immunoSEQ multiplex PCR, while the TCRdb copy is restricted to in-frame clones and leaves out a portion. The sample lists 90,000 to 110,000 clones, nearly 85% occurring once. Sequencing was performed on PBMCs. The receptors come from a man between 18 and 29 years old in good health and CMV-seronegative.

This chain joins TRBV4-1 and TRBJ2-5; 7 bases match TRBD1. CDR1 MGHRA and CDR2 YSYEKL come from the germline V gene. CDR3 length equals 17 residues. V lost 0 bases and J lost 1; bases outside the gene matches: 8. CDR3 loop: CASSQDSQGHFQETQYF. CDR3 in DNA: TGCGCCAGCAGCCAAGATTCACAGGGGCACTTCCAAGAGACCCAGTACTTC.

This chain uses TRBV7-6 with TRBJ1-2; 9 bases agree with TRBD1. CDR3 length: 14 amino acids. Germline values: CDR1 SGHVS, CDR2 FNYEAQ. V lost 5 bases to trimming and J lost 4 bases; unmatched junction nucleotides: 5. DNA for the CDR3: TGTGCCAGCAGCCCGGGACAGGGAGTCTATGGCTACACCTTC. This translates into CASSPGQGVYGYTF.

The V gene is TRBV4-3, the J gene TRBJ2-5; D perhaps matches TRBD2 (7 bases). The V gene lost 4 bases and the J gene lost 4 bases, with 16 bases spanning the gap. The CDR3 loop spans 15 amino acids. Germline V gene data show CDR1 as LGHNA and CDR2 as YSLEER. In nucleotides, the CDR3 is TGCGCCAGCAGCCCCGGGGGGCAGGACCCAGAGACCCAGTACTTC. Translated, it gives CASSPGGQDPETQYF.

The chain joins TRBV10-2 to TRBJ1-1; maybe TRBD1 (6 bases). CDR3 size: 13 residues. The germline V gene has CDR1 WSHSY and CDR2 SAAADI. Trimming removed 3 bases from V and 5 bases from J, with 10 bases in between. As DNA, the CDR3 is TGCGCCAGCAGTGATACAGGGTTAACTGAAGCTTTCTTT. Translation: CASSDTGLTEAFF.

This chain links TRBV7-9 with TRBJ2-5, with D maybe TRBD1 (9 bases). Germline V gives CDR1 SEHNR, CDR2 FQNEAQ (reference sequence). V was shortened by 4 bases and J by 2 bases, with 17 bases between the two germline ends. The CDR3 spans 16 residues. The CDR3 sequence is CASSWGQGLEQETQYF. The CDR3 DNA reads TGTGCCAGCAGCTGGGGACAGGGACTAGAGCAAGAGACCCAGTACTTC.

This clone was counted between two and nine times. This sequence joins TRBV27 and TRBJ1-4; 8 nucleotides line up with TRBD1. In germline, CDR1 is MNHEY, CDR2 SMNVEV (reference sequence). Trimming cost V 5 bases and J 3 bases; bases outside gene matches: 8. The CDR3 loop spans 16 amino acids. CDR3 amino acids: CASSVLPTGANEKLFF. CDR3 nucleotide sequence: TGTGCCAGCAGTGTCCTTCCGACAGGGGCTAATGAAAAACTGTTTTTT. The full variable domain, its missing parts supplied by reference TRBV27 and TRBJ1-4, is EAQVTQNPRYLITVTGKKLTVTCSQNMNHEYMSWYRQDPGLGLRQIYYSMNVEVTDKGDVPEGYKVSRKEKRNFPLILESPSPNQTSLYFCASSVLPTGANEKLFFGSGTQLSVL.

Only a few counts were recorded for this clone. The CDR3 nucleotides read TGCGCCAGCAGCTTGCAAGCGGGAGGAGGAGAGACCCAGTACTTC. Translated: CASSLQAGGGETQYF. The chain is built from TRBV5-1 and TRBJ2-5; 9 nucleotides match TRBD2. V trimming: 1 base; J trimming: 4 bases; junction bases outside the gene matches: 5. In germline, CDR1 is SGHRS, CDR2 YFSETQ. The CDR3 extends over 15 amino acids.

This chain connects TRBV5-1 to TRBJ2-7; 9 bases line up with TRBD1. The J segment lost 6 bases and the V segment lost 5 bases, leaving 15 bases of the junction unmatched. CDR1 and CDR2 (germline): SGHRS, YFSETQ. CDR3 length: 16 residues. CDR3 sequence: CASSFVLPGQGTEQYF. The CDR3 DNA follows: TGCGCCAGCAGTTTCGTTTTACCGGGACAGGGTACCGAGCAGTACTTC.

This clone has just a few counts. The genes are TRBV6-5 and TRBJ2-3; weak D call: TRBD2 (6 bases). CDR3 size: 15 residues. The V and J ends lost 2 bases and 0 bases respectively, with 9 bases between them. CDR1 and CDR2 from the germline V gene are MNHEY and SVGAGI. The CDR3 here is CASSYGGMSTDTQYF. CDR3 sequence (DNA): TGTGCCAGCAGTTACGGCGGGATGAGCACAGATACGCAGTATTTT.

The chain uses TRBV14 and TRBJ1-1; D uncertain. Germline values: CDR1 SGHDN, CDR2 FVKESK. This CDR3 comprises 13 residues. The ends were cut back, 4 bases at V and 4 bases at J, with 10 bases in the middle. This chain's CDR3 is CASSLTGGTEAFF. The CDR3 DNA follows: TGTGCCAGCAGCCTAACGGGAGGCACTGAAGCTTTCTTT.

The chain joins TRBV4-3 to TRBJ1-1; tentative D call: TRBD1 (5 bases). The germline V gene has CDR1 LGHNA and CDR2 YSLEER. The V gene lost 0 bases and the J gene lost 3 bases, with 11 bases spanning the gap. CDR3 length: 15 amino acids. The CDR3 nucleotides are TGCGCCAGCAGCCAAGACTCGGTCAGGGACACTGAAGCTTTCTTT. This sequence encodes CASSQDSVRDTEAFF.

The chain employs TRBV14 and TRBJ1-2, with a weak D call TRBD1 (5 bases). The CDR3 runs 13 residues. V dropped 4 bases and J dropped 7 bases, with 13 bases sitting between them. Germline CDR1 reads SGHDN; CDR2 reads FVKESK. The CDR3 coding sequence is TGTGCCAGCAGCCCTACTTCGGGGGGTGGCTACACCTTC. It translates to CASSPTSGGGYTF.

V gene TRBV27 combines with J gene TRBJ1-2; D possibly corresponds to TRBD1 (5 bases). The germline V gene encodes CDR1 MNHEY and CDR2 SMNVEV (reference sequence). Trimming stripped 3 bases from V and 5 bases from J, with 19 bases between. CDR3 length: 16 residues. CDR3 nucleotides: TGTGCCAGCAGTTTGCCAAACAGGCGTGGTGGGTATGGCTACACCTTC. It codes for CASSLPNRRGGYGYTF.

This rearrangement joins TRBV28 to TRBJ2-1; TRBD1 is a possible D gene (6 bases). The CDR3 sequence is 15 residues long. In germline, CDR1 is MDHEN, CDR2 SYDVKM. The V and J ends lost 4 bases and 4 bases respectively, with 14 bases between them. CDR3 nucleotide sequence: TGTGCCAGCAGTTCCTCGGGACAAGATTACAATGAGCAGTTCTTC. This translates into CASSSSGQDYNEQFF.

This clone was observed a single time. The chain's CDR3 is CASSQDSRDRRGNTIYF. CDR3 bases: TGCGCCAGCAGCCAAGATTCCCGGGACAGAAGGGGAAACACCATATATTTT. The rearrangement uses TRBV4-1 and TRBJ1-3; TRBD1 matches at 7 bases. V was clipped by 0 bases and J by 4 bases; unmatched bases: 9. The CDR3 runs 17 residues. The germline V gene has CDR1 MGHRA and CDR2 YSYEKL.

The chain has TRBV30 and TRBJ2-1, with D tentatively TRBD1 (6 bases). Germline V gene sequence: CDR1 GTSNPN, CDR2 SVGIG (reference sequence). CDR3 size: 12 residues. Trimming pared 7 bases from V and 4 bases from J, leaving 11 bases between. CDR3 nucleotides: TGTGCCTCCGACAGGAGTTACAATGAGCAGTTCTTC. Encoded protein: CASDRSYNEQFF. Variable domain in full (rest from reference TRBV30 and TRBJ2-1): SQTIHQWPATLVQPVGSPLSLECTVEGTSNPNLYWYRQAAGRGLQLLFYSVGIGQISSEVPQNLSASRPQDRQFILSSKKLLLSDSGFYLCASDRSYNEQFFGPGTRLTVL.

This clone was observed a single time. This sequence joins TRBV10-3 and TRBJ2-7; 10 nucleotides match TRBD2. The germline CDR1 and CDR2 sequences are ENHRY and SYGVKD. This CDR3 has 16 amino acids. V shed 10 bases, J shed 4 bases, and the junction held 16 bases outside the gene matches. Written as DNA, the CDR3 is TGTGCCACACGCCCTCCTAGCGGGAGCACGTATTACGAGCAGTACTTC. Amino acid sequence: CATRPPSGSTYYEQYF.

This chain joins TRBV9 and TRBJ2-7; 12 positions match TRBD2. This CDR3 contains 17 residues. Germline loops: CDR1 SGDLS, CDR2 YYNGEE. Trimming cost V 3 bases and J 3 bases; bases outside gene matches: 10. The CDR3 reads CASSGNSGLAGFYEQYF. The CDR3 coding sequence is TGTGCCAGCAGCGGAAATTCGGGACTAGCGGGTTTCTACGAGCAGTACTTC. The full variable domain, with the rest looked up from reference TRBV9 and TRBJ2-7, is DSGVTQTPKHLITATGQRVTLRCSPRSGDLSVYWYQQSLDQGLQFLIQYYNGEERAKGNILERFSAQQFPDLHSELNLSSLELGDSALYFCASSGNSGLAGFYEQYFGPGTRLTVT.

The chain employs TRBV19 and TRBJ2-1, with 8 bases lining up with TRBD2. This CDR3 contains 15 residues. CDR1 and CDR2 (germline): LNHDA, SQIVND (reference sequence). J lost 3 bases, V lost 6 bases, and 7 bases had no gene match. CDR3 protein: CASSLLAVDYNEQFF. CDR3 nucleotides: TGTGCCAGTAGCTTACTAGCGGTAGACTACAATGAGCAGTTCTTC.